A selection of T cell receptor beta chains follows, all from one sample in a study of cytomegalovirus exposure and HLA in healthy donors. The assay was immunoSEQ multiplex PCR, and TCRdb's table has in-frame clones only and misses some. Of some 150,000 clones in the sample, 70% to 80% were seen once. The sequenced material came from PBMCs. The receptors come from a female donor in good health and CMV-seropositive. Each CDR3 is given with its conserved first and last residue. D genes are given only for firm matches. The listing skips clone size in some rows; elsewhere it reads once, few, many or a size class.

J	size	D	V	CDR3	DNA
TRBJ1-1	few	TRBD1	TRBV18	CASGPQGQGNEAFF	TGTGCCAGCGGACCCCAGGGACAGGGGAATGAAGCTTTCTTT
TRBJ2-1	once	-	TRBV5-1	CASRYGESSYNEQFF	TGCGCCAGCAGATACGGGGAGAGCTCCTACAATGAGCAGTTCTTC
TRBJ1-4	-	-	TRBV5-4	CASSLRRNSATNEKLFF	TGTGCCAGCAGCTTGAGAAGGAACAGTGCAACTAATGAAAAACTGTTTTTT
TRBJ1-3	few	TRBD1	TRBV9	CASSGTGFGGNTIYF	TGTGCCAGCAGCGGGACAGGGTTTGGGGGAAACACCATATATTTT
TRBJ2-7	-	TRBD1	TRBV27	CASSPDRFAYEQYF	TGTGCCAGCAGTCCGGACAGGTTTGCCTACGAGCAGTACTTC
TRBJ1-5	-	-	TRBV10-1	CASSEYDRDSNQPQHF	TGCGCCAGCAGTGAATATGACCGGGATAGCAATCAGCCCCAGCATTTT
TRBJ2-2	few	-	TRBV7-7	CASSAEGGDTGELFF	TGTGCCAGCAGCGCCGAGGGGGGGGACACCGGGGAGCTGTTTTTT
TRBJ2-5	-	-	TRBV7-9	CASTLGQKETQYF	TGTGCCAGCACCTTAGGGCAAAAAGAGACCCAGTACTTC
TRBJ2-1	few	TRBD2	TRBV7-2	CASSLAGPVAGGPYNEQFF	TGTGCCAGCAGCTTAGCTGGTCCCGTGGCGGGGGGGCCCTACAATGAGCAGTTCTTC
TRBJ2-3	-	-	TRBV7-9	CASSLLGGTTDTQYF	TGTGCCAGCAGCTTACTTGGGGGGACCACAGATACGCAGTATTTT
TRBJ2-5	-	TRBD1	TRBV28	CASSLDRGVETQYF	TGTGCCAGCAGTTTGGACAGGGGAGTAGAGACCCAGTACTTC
TRBJ2-7	-	TRBD2	TRBV7-3	CASSSARTSGEQYF	TGTGCCAGCAGCTCAGCACGGACTAGCGGCGAGCAGTACTTC
TRBJ2-3	-	TRBD2	TRBV29-1	CSVEDPGTSGMGDTQYF	TGCAGCGTTGAAGATCCCGGGACTAGCGGGATGGGGGATACGCAGTATTTT
TRBJ2-1	-	TRBD2	TRBV5-1	CASSETSGTKTYNEQFF	TGCGCCAGCAGCGAGACTAGCGGGACAAAAACCTACAATGAGCAGTTCTTC
TRBJ2-7	-	-	TRBV9	CASSDRGLGGDEQYF	TGTGCCAGCAGCGACCGCGGTCTAGGAGGGGACGAGCAGTACTTC
TRBJ2-7	few	-	TRBV27	CASSSNYEQYF	TGTGCCAGCAGTTCAAACTACGAGCAGTACTTC
TRBJ1-5	many	-	TRBV6-1	CASSEDTGGNQPQHF	TGTGCCAGCAGTGAAGACACAGGAGGCAATCAGCCCCAGCATTTT
TRBJ2-7	-	TRBD1	TRBV27	CASRSHSGGAIQEQYF	TGTGCCAGCAGGTCCCATTCAGGGGGCGCGATACAAGAGCAGTACTTC
TRBJ1-1	-	-	TRBV12-5	CASGLGKGRLTEAFF	TGTGCTAGTGGTTTAGGGAAGGGGCGTTTAACTGAAGCTTTCTTT
TRBJ2-3	-	-	TRBV6-6	CASDRSTDTQYF	TGTGCCAGCGACAGAAGCACAGATACGCAGTATTTT
TRBJ2-5	once	-	TRBV4-2	CASSQVVGGVETQYF	TGTGCCAGCAGCCAAGTAGTAGGGGGGGTGGAGACCCAGTACTTC
TRBJ2-7	few	-	TRBV11-3	CASSLAGGSEQYF	TGTGCCAGCAGCTTAGCTGGGGGCAGCGAGCAGTACTTC
TRBJ1-1	-	-	TRBV11-3	CASSLDGGSTEAFF	TGTGCCAGCAGCTTAGATGGAGGTTCCACTGAAGCTTTCTTT
TRBJ1-2	-	-	TRBV29-1	CSVWGEGYGYTF	TGCAGCGTTTGGGGGGAAGGTTATGGCTACACCTTC
TRBJ2-5	-	TRBD2	TRBV29-1	CSVSLAGSGGAWETQYF	TGCAGCGTTTCCCTCGCCGGTAGCGGGGGGGCATGGGAGACCCAGTACTTC
TRBJ2-7	few	TRBD2	TRBV30	CAWKGTSGRNFDEQYF	TGTGCCTGGAAGGGGACTAGCGGGAGAAATTTTGACGAGCAGTACTTC
TRBJ1-6	-	TRBD1	TRBV28	CASSRQGNSPLHF	TGTGCCAGCAGCCGACAGGGGAATTCACCCCTCCACTTT
TRBJ1-1	few	-	TRBV6-1	CASKTGNMNTEAFF	TGTGCCAGCAAAACAGGGAACATGAACACTGAAGCTTTCTTT
TRBJ1-6	-	TRBD1	TRBV5-1	CASSLGGQSNSPLHF	TGCGCCAGCAGCTTGGGGGGACAGTCCAATTCACCCCTCCACTTT
TRBJ2-1	-	TRBD1	TRBV6-5	CASSDRGFEQFF	TGTGCCAGCAGTGACAGGGGGTTTGAGCAGTTCTTC
TRBJ1-1	-	-	TRBV9	CASSAQWLNTEAFF	TGTGCCAGCAGCGCACAGTGGCTGAACACTGAAGCTTTCTTT
TRBJ2-1	-	-	TRBV5-5	CASLALSGEANEQFF	TGTGCCAGCCTTGCTCTATCGGGGGAGGCCAATGAGCAGTTCTTC
TRBJ2-1	once	-	TRBV2	CASSELTADEQFF	TGTGCCAGCAGTGAGTTAACGGCGGATGAGCAGTTCTTC
TRBJ2-5	-	TRBD2	TRBV7-2	CASSLERGGSETQYF	TGTGCCAGCAGCTTAGAACGGGGGGGATCAGAGACCCAGTACTTC
TRBJ2-7	-	TRBD1	TRBV6-1	CASSAGGGYEQYF	TGTGCCAGCAGTGCAGGGGGTGGCTACGAGCAGTACTTC
TRBJ2-3	-	TRBD1	TRBV25-1	CASSDRQGSTDTQYF	TGTGCCAGCAGTGACCGACAGGGGAGCACAGATACGCAGTATTTT
TRBJ1-2	many	-	TRBV6-1	CASSWGTGSPYGYTF	TGTGCCAGCAGTTGGGGCACAGGCAGCCCATATGGCTACACCTTC
TRBJ2-7	-	TRBD2	TRBV5-6	CASSKNGLAAPEQYF	TGTGCCAGCAGCAAGAACGGACTAGCAGCACCCGAGCAGTACTTC
TRBJ2-7	-	-	TRBV6-1	CASSQPGATKQYF	TGTGCCAGCAGCCAGCCGGGAGCGACGAAGCAGTACTTC
TRBJ2-6	-	-	TRBV11-2	CASSLNKAGANVLTF	TGTGCCAGCAGCTTAAACAAAGCTGGGGCCAACGTCCTGACTTTC
TRBJ2-2	-	-	TRBV7-9	CASSLTGGVGELFF	TGTGCCAGCAGCTTAACGGGGGGCGTCGGGGAGCTGTTTTTT
TRBJ2-7	-	TRBD1	TRBV18	CASSPPGGTGLSYEQYF	TGTGCCAGCTCACCACCGGGTGGGACAGGACTCTCCTACGAGCAGTACTTC
TRBJ1-5	-	TRBD1	TRBV10-3	CAISERTGAGNQPQHF	TGTGCCATCAGTGAGAGGACAGGGGCTGGCAATCAGCCCCAGCATTTT
TRBJ2-7	-	-	TRBV27	CASSLLVPDGAYEQYF	TGTGCCAGCAGTTTACTGGTCCCTGACGGGGCCTACGAGCAGTACTTC
TRBJ1-4	few	TRBD1	TRBV10-3	CAIRPGQSNEKLFF	TGTGCCATCAGGCCGGGACAGTCGAATGAAAAACTGTTTTTT
TRBJ2-5	-	-	TRBV5-1	CASSLTAGLQETQYF	TGCGCCAGCAGCTTGACGGCGGGTCTCCAAGAGACCCAGTACTTC